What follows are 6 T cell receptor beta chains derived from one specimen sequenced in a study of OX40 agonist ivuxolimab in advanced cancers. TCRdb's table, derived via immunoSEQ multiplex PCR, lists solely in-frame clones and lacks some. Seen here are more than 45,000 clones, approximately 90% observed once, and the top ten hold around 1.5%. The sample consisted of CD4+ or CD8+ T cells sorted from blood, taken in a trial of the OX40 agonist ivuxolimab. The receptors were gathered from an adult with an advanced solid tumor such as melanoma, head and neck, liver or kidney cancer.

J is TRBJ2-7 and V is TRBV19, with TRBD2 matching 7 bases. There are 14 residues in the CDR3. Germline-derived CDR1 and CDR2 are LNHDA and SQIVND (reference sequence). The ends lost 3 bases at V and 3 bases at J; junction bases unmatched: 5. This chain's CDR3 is CASSIPGEGYEQYF. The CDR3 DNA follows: TGTGCCAGTAGTATCCCTGGGGAGGGCTACGAGCAGTACTTC.

CDR3 in amino acids: CASLKEGPGTEAFF. The CDR3 DNA reads TGCGCCAGCCTTAAGGAGGGGCCGGGCACTGAAGCTTTCTTT. The chain has TRBV5-1 and TRBJ1-1; weak D call: TRBD1 (5 bases). V was cut by 7 bases and J by 4 bases, with 17 bases left in between. CDR1 is SGHRS and CDR2 is YFSETQ in the germline V gene. This CDR3 region has 14 residues.

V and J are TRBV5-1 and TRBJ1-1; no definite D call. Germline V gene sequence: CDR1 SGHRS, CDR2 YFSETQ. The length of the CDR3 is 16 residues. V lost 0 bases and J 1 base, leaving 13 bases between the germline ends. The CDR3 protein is CASSLEGGRANTEAFF. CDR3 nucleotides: TGCGCCAGCAGCTTGGAGGGCGGGAGAGCGAACACTGAAGCTTTCTTT.

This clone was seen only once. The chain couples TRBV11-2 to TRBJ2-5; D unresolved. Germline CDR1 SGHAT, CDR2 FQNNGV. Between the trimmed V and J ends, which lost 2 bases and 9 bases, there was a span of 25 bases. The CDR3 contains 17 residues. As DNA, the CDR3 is TGTGCCAGCAGCTTAATTAAGGGTTTTATAACTGGTACGGCCCAGTACTTC. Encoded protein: CASSLIKGFITGTAQYF.

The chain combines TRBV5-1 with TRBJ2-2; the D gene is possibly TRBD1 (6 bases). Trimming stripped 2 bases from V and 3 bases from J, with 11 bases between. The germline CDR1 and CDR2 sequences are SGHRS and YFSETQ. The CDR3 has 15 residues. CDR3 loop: CASSFGQGYTGELFF. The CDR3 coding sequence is TGCGCCAGCAGCTTTGGGCAGGGGTACACCGGGGAGCTGTTTTTT.

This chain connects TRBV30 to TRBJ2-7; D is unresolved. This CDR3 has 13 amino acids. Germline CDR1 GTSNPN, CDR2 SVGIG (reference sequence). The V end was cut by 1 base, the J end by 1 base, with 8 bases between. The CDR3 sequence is CAWSGWGSYEQYF. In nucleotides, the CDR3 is TGTGCCTGGAGTGGCTGGGGATCCTACGAGCAGTACTTC.